This T cell receptor (beta chain) was recorded in a study of Graves' ophthalmopathy and Graves' hyperthyroidism. Ten or more counts support this clonotype. The antigen is unknown. General study results and limits: In blood appeared most of the expanded thyroid clonotypes whose frequency exceeded 0.001. A classifier, a 13-signature model, separated ophthalmopathy from stable hyperthyroidism with around 88% sensitivity and about 82% specificity.

RNA transcripts were the template, and TCR beta CDR3 regions were amplified from them. First-round RT-PCR with HTBI primers preceded a second-round multiplex PCR. TCRdb redid the calling of the multiplex PCR reads with MiXCR, one entry per CDR3 protein. The table includes 500,000 to 600,000 distinct CDR3 sequences, about two fifths detected once. Aged 18 to 65, hyperthyroidism patients had new diagnoses of under 2 months' duration. Other autoimmune diseases, uncontrolled infections, pregnancy and lactation each led to patient exclusion. The clonotype originates from an adult man with Graves' hyperthyroidism. The material sequenced was peripheral blood or thyroid tissue (not recorded which).

The CDR3, as DNA: TGTGCCACCAGAGGACAGCCTAATTCACCCCTCCACTTT. Protein product: CATRGQPNSPLHF. V usage is TRBV24-1 and J usage is TRBJ1-6, with a tentative D call TRBD1 (6 bases). The V gene lost 7 bases and the J gene lost 6 bases, with 9 bases spanning the gap. The CDR3 totals 13 residues. In germline, CDR1 is KGHDR, CDR2 SFDVKD.